This T cell receptor (beta chain) was captured by sequencing in a study of blood T cells in healthy people across ages. A second about 7 to 12 cycle PCR used barcoded and J-beta primers. TCRdb called the 5' RACE reads again in MiXCR, with one record for every CDR3 protein. The sample yields 650,000 to 800,000 distinct CDR3 sequences, around 43% seen once. The germline gives CDR1 DFQATT, CDR2 SNEGSKA (reference sequence). This CDR3 has 14 residues. The germline V and J ends were trimmed by 4 bases and 0 bases, with 9 bases remaining between them. Sequences were obtained from blood. This chain links TRBV20-1 with TRBJ2-2; tentatively, D is TRBD2 (6 bases). The sequence derives from a man between 60 and 70 years old in good health. This CDR3 is CSATRLANTGELFF. CDR3 nucleotide sequence: TGCAGTGCTACCCGACTAGCGAACACCGGGGAGCTGTTTTTT.